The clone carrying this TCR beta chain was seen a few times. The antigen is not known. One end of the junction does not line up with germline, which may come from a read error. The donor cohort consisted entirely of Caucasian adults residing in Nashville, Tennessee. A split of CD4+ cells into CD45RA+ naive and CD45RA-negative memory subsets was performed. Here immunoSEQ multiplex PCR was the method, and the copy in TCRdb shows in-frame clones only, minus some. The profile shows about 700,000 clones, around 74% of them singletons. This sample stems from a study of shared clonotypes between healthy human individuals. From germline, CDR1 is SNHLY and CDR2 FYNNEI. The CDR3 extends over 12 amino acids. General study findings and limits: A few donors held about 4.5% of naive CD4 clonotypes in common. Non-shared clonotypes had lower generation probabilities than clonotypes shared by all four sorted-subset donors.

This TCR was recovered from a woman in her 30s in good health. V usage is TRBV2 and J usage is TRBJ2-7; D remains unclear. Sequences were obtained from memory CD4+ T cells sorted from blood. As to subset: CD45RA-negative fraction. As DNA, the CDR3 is TGTGCCAGCATAGGAGATCTCTACGTGCAGTACTTC. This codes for CASIGDLYVQYF.